This T cell receptor (beta chain) was profiled in a study of T cell responses to AZD1222 COVID-19 vaccine. Study-wide background: Second-dose groups at about 4 or about 12 weeks were pooled. General study results and limits: The sample set comprised mostly white British donors with more females, and clonal diversity was possibly underestimated.

Profiling relied on immunoSEQ multiplex PCR, and the TCRdb table lists in-frame clones only, not all of them. In the table there are 130,000 or so clones, 90% of which are singletons. The V end lost 2 bases, the J end lost 6 bases, and 11 bases lay between the germline ends. The CDR3 consists of 14 residues. Germline lookup yields CDR1 MDHEN and CDR2 SYDVKM. As concerns this clone: Antigen specificity is unknown.

The TCR was taken from an adult in good health. The sequences come from peripheral blood, collected on day 0 of AZD1222 vaccination. J is TRBJ2-1 and V is TRBV28; weak D call: TRBD2 (6 bases). CDR3 residues: CASSLRAGGNEQFF. The CDR3, as DNA: TGTGCCAGCAGTTTACGAGCCGGGGGCAATGAGCAGTTCTTC.